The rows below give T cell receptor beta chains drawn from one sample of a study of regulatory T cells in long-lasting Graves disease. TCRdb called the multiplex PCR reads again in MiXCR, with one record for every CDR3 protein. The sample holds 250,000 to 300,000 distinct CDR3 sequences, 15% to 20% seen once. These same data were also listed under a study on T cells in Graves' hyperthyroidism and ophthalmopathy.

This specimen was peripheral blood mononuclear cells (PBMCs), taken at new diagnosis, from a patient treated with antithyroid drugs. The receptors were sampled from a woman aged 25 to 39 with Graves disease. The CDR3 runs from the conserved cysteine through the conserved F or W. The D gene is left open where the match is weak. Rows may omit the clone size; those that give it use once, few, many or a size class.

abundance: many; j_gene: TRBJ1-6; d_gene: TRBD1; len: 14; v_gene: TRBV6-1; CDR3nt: TGTGCCAGCAGCTCAGGGACAGGGGGAGCACCCCTCCACTTT; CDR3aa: CASSSGTGGAPLHF
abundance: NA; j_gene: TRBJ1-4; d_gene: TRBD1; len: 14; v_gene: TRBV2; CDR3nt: TGTGCCAGCAGTGATCAAGGGGGCGAGGAAAAACTGTTTTTT; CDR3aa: CASSDQGGEEKLFF
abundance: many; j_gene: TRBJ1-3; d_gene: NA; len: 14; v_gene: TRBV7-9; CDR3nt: TGTGCCAGCAGCGGGTCCTCCTCTGGAAACACCATATATTTT; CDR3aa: CASSGSSSGNTIYF
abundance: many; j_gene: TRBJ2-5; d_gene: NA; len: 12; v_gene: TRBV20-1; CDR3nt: TGCAGTGCTAAGAGCGGGCAAGAGACCCAGTACTTC; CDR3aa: CSAKSGQETQYF
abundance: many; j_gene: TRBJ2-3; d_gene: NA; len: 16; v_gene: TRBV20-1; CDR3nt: TGCAGTGCTAGAGATTGGGCCGGTTATGAGACAGATACGCAGTATTTT; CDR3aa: CSARDWAGYETDTQYF
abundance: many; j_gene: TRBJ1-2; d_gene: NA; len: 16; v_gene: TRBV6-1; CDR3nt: TGTGCCAGCAGTGAAGATCCCGTGGAACAAATCGGAGGCTACACCTTC; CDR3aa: CASSEDPVEQIGGYTF
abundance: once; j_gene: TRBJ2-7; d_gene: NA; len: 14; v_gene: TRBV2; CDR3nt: TGTGCCAGCAGTGAAGCGGGGGGGCCATACGAGCAGTACTTC; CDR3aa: CASSEAGGPYEQYF
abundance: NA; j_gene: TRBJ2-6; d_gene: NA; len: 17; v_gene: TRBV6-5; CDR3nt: TGTGCCACCACTATCTGGGGGGCTACCTCTGGGGCCAACGTCCTGACTTTC; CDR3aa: CATTIWGATSGANVLTF
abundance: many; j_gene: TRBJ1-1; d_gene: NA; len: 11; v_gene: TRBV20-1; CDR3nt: TGCAGTGCTACGCAGACAGCAGAAGCTTTCTTT; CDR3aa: CSATQTAEAFF
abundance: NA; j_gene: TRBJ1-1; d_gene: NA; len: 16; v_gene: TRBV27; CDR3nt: TGTGCCAGCAGTTTATCCGGGACGGAGAGGAACACTGAAGCTTTCTTT; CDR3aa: CASSLSGTERNTEAFF
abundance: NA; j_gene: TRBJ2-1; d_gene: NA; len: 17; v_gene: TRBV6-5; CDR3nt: TGTGCCAGCAGTTACCGCACACTACTCGGCTCCTACAATGAGCAGTTCTTC; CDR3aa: CASSYRTLLGSYNEQFF
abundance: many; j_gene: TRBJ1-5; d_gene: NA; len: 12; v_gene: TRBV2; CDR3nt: TGTGCCAGCAGTGTGTGGGCTCAGCCCCAGCATTTT; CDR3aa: CASSVWAQPQHF
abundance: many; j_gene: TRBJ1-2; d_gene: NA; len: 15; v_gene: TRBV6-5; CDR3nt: TGTGCCAGCAGTTACTCGAATCTGTGGGATCATGGCTACACCTTC; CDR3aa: CASSYSNLWDHGYTF
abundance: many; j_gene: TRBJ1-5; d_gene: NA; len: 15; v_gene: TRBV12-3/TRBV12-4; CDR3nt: TGTGCCAGCAGTTCGACGACAGGTAGCAATCAGCCCCAGCATTTT; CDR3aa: CASSSTTGSNQPQHF
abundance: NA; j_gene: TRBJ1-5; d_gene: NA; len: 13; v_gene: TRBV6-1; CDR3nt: TGTGCCAGCAGTCAGATTAGCAATCAGCCCCAGCATTTT; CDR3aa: CASSQISNQPQHF
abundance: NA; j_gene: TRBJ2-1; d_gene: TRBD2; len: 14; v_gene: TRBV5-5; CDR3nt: TGTGCCAGCAGCTCAAGGACTAGCTCCAATGAGCAGTTCTTC; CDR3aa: CASSSRTSSNEQFF
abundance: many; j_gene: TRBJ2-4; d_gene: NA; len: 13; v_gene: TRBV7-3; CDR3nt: TGTGCCAGCAGGGGCTATGCCAAAAACATTCAGTACTTC; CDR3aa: CASRGYAKNIQYF
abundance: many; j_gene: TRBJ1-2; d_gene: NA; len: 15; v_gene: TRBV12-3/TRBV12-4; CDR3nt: TGTGCCAGCAGTTTCAGACAGGCTAGGAACTATGGCTACACCTTC; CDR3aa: CASSFRQARNYGYTF
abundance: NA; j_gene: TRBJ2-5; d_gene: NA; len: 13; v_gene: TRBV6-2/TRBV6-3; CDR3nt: TGTGCCAGCAGCAGACAGGCAAAAGAGACCCAGTACTTC; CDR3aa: CASSRQAKETQYF
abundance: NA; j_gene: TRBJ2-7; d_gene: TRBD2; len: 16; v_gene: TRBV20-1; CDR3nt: TGCAGTGCCAGCTCACCAGGACTAGCGGGGGGGCCCGAGCAGTACTTC; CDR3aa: CSASSPGLAGGPEQYF
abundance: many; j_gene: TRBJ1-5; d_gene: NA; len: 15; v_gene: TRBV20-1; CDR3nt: TGCAGTGCTAGGCCCCCCTGGCCAGAAAATCAGCCCCAGCATTTT; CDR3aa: CSARPPWPENQPQHF
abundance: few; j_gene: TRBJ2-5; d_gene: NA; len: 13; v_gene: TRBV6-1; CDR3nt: TGTGCCAGCAGCCTCGGGGGTGGAGGAGACCAGTACTTC; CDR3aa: CASSLGGGGDQYF
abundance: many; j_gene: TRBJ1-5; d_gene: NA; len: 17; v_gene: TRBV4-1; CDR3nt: TGCGCCAGCAGCCAGTATCCCGGGACGAGCTCGGCTCAGCCCCAGCATTTT; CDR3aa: CASSQYPGTSSAQPQHF
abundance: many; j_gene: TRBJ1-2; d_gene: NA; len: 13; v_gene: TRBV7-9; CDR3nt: TGTGCCAGCACCCAGAGAGGACCCTATGGCTACACCTTC; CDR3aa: CASTQRGPYGYTF
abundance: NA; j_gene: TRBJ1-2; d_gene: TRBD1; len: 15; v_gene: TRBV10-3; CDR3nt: TGTGCCATCAGTGGGATACAGGGGGCTCGATATGGCTACACCTTC; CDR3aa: CAISGIQGARYGYTF
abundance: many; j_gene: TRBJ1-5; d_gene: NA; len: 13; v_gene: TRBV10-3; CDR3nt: TGTGCCATCAGTGAGCAGAACAATCAGCCCCAGCATTTT; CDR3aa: CAISEQNNQPQHF
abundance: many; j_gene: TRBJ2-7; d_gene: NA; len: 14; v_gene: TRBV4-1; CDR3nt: TGCGCCAGCAGCCCCACCCAGACAGCCAACGAGCAGTACTTC; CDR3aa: CASSPTQTANEQYF
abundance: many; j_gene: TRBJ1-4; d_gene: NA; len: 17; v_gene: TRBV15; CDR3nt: TGTGCCACCAGCAGAGATCATATGGGGAACACTAATGAAAAACTGTTTTTT; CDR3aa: CATSRDHMGNTNEKLFF
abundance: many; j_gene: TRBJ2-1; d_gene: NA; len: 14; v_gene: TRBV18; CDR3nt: TGTGCCAGCTCACCGAGAAGCTCCTACAATGAGCAGTTCTTC; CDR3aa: CASSPRSSYNEQFF
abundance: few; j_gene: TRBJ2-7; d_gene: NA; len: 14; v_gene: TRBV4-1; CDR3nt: TGCGCCAGCAGCCAAGAGGACGTAACCTACGAGCAGTACTTC; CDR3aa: CASSQEDVTYEQYF
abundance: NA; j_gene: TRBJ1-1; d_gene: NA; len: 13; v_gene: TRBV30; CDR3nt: TGTGCCTGGAGTCCCGACTCCAACACTGAAGCTTTCTTT; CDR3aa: CAWSPDSNTEAFF
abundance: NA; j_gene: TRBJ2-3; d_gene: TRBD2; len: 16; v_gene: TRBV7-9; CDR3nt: TGTGCCAGCAGCTTTGGACTAGCGGGAGGGGCAGATACGCAGTATTTT; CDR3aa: CASSFGLAGGADTQYF
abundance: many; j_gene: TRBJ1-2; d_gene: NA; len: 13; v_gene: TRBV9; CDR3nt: TGTGCCAGCAGCGGGGGGAGGGCTAGCGGCTACACCTTC; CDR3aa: CASSGGRASGYTF
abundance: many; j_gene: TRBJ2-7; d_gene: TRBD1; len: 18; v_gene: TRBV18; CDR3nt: TGTGCCAGCTCCCTAGGGACAGGACCTATGGCGAGGTCCTACGAGCAGTACTTC; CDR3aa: CASSLGTGPMARSYEQYF
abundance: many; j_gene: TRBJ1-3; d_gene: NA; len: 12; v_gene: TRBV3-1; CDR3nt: TGTGCCAGCAGCCAAACGTGGGACACCATATATTTT; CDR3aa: CASSQTWDTIYF
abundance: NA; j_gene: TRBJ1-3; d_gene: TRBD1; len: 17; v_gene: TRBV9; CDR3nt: TGTGCCAGCAGCGGGACAGGGAATTTTTTATCTGGAAACACCATATATTTT; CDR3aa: CASSGTGNFLSGNTIYF
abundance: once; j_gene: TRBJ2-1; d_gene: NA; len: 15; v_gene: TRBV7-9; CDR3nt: TGTGCCAGCAGGGGGGACTCCTACTCCTACAATGAGCAGTTCTTC; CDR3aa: CASRGDSYSYNEQFF
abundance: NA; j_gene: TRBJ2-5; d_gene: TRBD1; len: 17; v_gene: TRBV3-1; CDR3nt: TGTGCCAGCAGTTCCTCGAGGGGTACAGGGGGCCGTGAGACCCAGTACTTC; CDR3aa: CASSSSRGTGGRETQYF
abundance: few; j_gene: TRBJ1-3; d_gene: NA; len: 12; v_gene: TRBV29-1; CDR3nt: TGCAGCGTGGGAGAAGGTGGAAACACCATATATTTT; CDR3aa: CSVGEGGNTIYF
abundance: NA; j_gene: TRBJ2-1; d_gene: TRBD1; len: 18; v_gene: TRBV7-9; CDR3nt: TGTGCCAGCAGCTTAGGGGACAGGGCCATTAGCTCCTACAATGAGCAGTTCTTC; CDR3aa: CASSLGDRAISSYNEQFF